The clone carrying this TCR beta chain was detected ten times or more. This record belongs to a study of metastatic and nonmetastatic thyroid tumors. CDR1 and CDR2 from the germline V gene are SGHTA and FQGNSA. The germline V and J ends were trimmed by 2 bases and 7 bases, with 14 bases remaining between them. The CDR3 sequence is 15 residues long. The entire patient cohort was treatment-naive prior to thyroid surgery. In the original analysis: In papillary thyroid cancer, a distant-metastasis classifier was built using CDR3 differences across clinicopathological groups. From the PCR reads, TCRdb re-called clones with MiXCR. The authors' filters were not applied to this entry. This table holds 30,000 or so clones, roughly 7.1% found once.

This chain links TRBV7-2 with TRBJ1-4; maybe TRBD1 (6 bases). The clonotype originates from a female donor with papillary thyroid cancer or a benign thyroid nodule (not recorded which). Some clones in this sample may be carry-over from other donors' samples. Input material: blood. This CDR3 is CASSLSQGGGEKLFF. CDR3 nucleotides: TGTGCCAGCAGCTTATCCCAGGGAGGGGGTGAAAAACTGTTTTTT.